A selection of T cell receptor beta chains follows, all from one sample in a study of OX40 agonist ivuxolimab in advanced cancers. The data were produced by immunoSEQ multiplex PCR, yet TCRdb's version contains in-frame clones alone and is incomplete. The table has tens of thousands of clones, about 88% seen once; the top ten hold 38%. The starting material was CD4+ or CD8+ T cells sorted from blood, obtained in a trial of the OX40 agonist ivuxolimab. These receptor sequences come from an adult with an advanced solid tumor such as melanoma, head and neck, liver or kidney cancer. Each CDR3 is given with its conserved first and last residue. The D gene is left open where the match is weak. Not every row has a clone size; where given, it reads once, few, many or a size class.

v_gene	j_gene	d_gene	abundance	CDR3aa	CDR3nt
TRBV5-1	TRBJ2-7	TRBD1	.	CASSLTGTGHYEQYF	TGCGCCAGCAGCTTAACCGGGACAGGGCACTACGAGCAGTACTTC
TRBV25-1	TRBJ2-3	TRBD2	.	CASSSAERDADTQYF	TGTGCCAGCAGTAGTGCCGAGCGGGATGCAGATACGCAGTATTTT
TRBV21-1	TRBJ2-7	.	.	CASSKVGRTALGEQYF	TGTGCCAGCAGCAAAGTAGGGCGGACAGCTTTGGGCGAGCAGTACTTC
TRBV28	TRBJ1-2	.	once	CASSLRVKAYGYTF	TGTGCCAGCAGTTTGAGGGTCAAGGCCTATGGCTACACCTTC
TRBV6-5	TRBJ2-7	TRBD1	.	CASRVDRGAYEQYF	TGTGCCAGCAGGGTCGACAGGGGAGCCTACGAGCAGTACTTC
TRBV30	TRBJ2-7	TRBD2	.	CAWSTYRTSGSYEQYF	TGTGCCTGGAGCACTTACCGGACTAGCGGGAGCTACGAGCAGTACTTC
TRBV27	TRBJ2-7	.	.	CASRSGQSSYEQYF	TGTGCCAGCAGGAGCGGGCAAAGCTCCTACGAGCAGTACTTC
TRBV28	TRBJ2-1	TRBD2	once	CASSFEIAGAFNEQFF	TGTGCCAGCAGTTTTGAGATAGCGGGAGCATTCAATGAGCAGTTCTTC
TRBV5-6	TRBJ1-2	.	.	CASSLWRQGNYGYTF	TGTGCCAGCAGCTTGTGGCGGCAGGGGAACTATGGCTACACCTTC
TRBV4-1	TRBJ1-5	.	.	CASSPRGGQPQHF	TGCGCCAGCAGTCCAAGGGGGGGTCAGCCCCAGCATTTT
TRBV29-1	TRBJ2-1	.	.	CSVDTAASYNEQFF	TGCAGCGTTGATACGGCAGCCTCCTACAATGAGCAGTTCTTC
TRBV6-1	TRBJ2-5	TRBD2	few	CASSELAGGQETQYF	TGTGCCAGCAGTGAACTAGCGGGAGGGCAAGAGACCCAGTACTTC
TRBV10-2	TRBJ1-2	.	.	CASGGSGYGYTF	TGCGCCAGCGGGGGGTCCGGCTATGGCTACACCTTC
TRBV29-1	TRBJ1-1	.	.	CSVESSGAFF	TGCAGCGTTGAAAGTTCAGGGGCTTTCTTT
TRBV9	TRBJ2-1	.	.	CASSVEGDYNEQFF	TGTGCCAGCAGCGTAGAGGGGGACTACAATGAGCAGTTCTTC
TRBV6-6	TRBJ2-5	.	.	CASRDSWGTQYF	TGTGCCAGCAGAGACTCCTGGGGGACCCAGTACTTC
TRBV5-5	TRBJ2-7	.	.	CASSFWGNDYEQYF	TGTGCCAGCAGCTTCTGGGGGAATGACTACGAGCAGTACTTC
TRBV27	TRBJ2-1	.	.	CASGLYNEQFF	TGTGCCAGCGGACTGTACAATGAGCAGTTCTTC
TRBV30	TRBJ1-5	.	.	CAWSVLGGQPQHF	TGTGCCTGGAGTGTACTGGGAGGTCAGCCCCAGCATTTT
TRBV9	TRBJ2-2	.	.	CASSPSRTGELFF	TGTGCCAGCAGCCCTTCTAGGACCGGGGAGCTGTTTTTT
TRBV9	TRBJ2-1	TRBD1	.	CASSFGTGRNEQFF	TGTGCCAGCAGCTTTGGGACAGGGCGGAATGAGCAGTTCTTC
TRBV27	TRBJ2-3	TRBD2	.	CASSDLTSAGTDTQYF	TGTGCCAGCAGTGACCTGACTAGCGCAGGCACAGATACGCAGTATTTT
TRBV5-6	TRBJ2-7	.	.	CASSLGSTYEQYF	TGTGCCAGCAGCTTGGGCAGTACCTACGAGCAGTACTTC
TRBV27	TRBJ2-4	TRBD2	once	CASSLWGGGLAKNIQYF	TGTGCCAGCAGTTTATGGGGCGGGGGTCTAGCCAAAAACATTCAGTACTTC
TRBV18	TRBJ1-2	TRBD1	.	CASSREPRDSSYGYTF	TGTGCCAGCTCACGCGAGCCCCGGGACAGCAGCTATGGCTACACCTTC
TRBV7-3	TRBJ2-5	TRBD2	.	CASSFTSAVGETQYF	TGTGCCAGCAGCTTCACTAGCGCGGTGGGAGAGACCCAGTACTTC
TRBV28	TRBJ2-7	.	few	CASRDNRAYEQYF	TGTGCCAGCCGGGACAACCGAGCCTACGAGCAGTACTTC
TRBV10-3	TRBJ2-7	TRBD2	.	CAISEPSGTYEQYF	TGTGCCATCAGTGAACCTAGCGGGACCTACGAGCAGTACTTC
TRBV11-1	TRBJ2-5	TRBD1	.	CASSSPGQVHKETQYF	TGTGCCAGCAGCTCTCCGGGACAGGTTCACAAAGAGACCCAGTACTTC
TRBV9	TRBJ1-2	.	.	CASSVGGVGGYTF	TGTGCCAGCAGCGTAGGGGGGGTAGGTGGCTACACCTTC
TRBV28	TRBJ2-7	TRBD1	.	CASTYQRQGGYEQYF	TGTGCCAGCACCTATCAACGACAGGGGGGCTACGAGCAGTACTTC
TRBV6-5	TRBJ2-1	.	.	CASSYTGAAEQFF	TGTGCCAGCAGTTACACGGGAGCGGCTGAGCAGTTCTTC
TRBV30	TRBJ1-5	.	few	CAWSVLGNQPQHF	TGTGCCTGGAGTGTACTGGGGAATCAGCCCCAGCATTTT
TRBV27	TRBJ1-3	TRBD1	.	CASSSYYRGRKDF	TGTGCCAGCAGTTCATACTACAGGGGCCGAAAGGATTTT
TRBV30	TRBJ1-1	.	once	CAWGPMNTEAFF	TGTGCCTGGGGCCCGATGAACACTGAAGCTTTCTTT